A single sample is the source of the 7 T cell receptor beta chains below, sequenced in a study of identical twins. TCRdb redid the calling of the 5' RACE reads with MiXCR, one entry per CDR3 protein. The table lists hundreds of thousands of distinct CDR3 sequences, 20% to 25% of them singletons, with 0.48% in the top ten. This sample also belongs to another study, concerning yellow fever vaccine responses in identical twins.

The source material was CD4+ T cells sorted from blood. Receptors originate from a woman aged 18-29 years in good health.

V gene TRBV12-3 or TRBV12-4 combines with J gene TRBJ2-1, with D unresolved. V lost 4 bases to trimming and J lost 6 bases, with 7 bases between them. The CDR3 has 12 amino acids. This chain's CDR3 is CASSYDPNEQFF. As DNA, the CDR3 is TGTGCCAGCAGTTACGACCCCAATGAGCAGTTCTTC.

This clonotype was detected a few times. The gene calls are TRBV12-3 or TRBV12-4 and TRBJ1-6; weak D call: TRBD1 (5 bases). V lost 6 bases to trimming and J lost 10 bases, with 10 bases between them. CDR3 length equals 12 residues. The CDR3 here is CASSGEGSPLHF. CDR3 DNA sequence: TGTGCCAGCAGCGGGGAGGGGTCACCCCTCCACTTT.

The rearrangement joins TRBV4-1 to TRBJ2-3; 7 bases are a match to TRBD1. J lost 0 bases, V lost 1 base, and 7 bases had no gene match. Germline lookup yields CDR1 MGHRA and CDR2 YSYEKL. The CDR3 loop spans 17 amino acids. Here the CDR3 reads CASSQGKDRLSTDTQYF. Written as DNA, the CDR3 is TGCGCCAGCAGCCAAGGAAAGGACAGGCTTAGCACAGATACGCAGTATTTT.

This clonotype was recorded a few times. The V and J genes are TRBV20-1 and TRBJ1-2; D is unresolved. The V end was cut by 0 bases, the J end by 5 bases, with 13 bases between. Germline V gene sequence: CDR1 DFQATT, CDR2 SNEGSKA (reference sequence). CDR3 size: 14 residues. The CDR3 region is CSARDTPGSYGYTF. The CDR3 coding sequence is TGCAGTGCTAGAGATACCCCGGGTTCTTATGGCTACACCTTC.

This clonotype was counted many times. The rearrangement links TRBV4-2 to TRBJ1-3; D ambiguous. V dropped 0 bases and J dropped 0 bases, with 12 bases sitting between them. Germline assignment: CDR1 LGHNA and CDR2 YNFKEQ. The CDR3 spans 17 residues. This CDR3 reads CASSQEFGRSSGNTIYF. CDR3 nucleotide sequence: TGTGCCAGCAGCCAAGAGTTTGGACGCAGCTCTGGAAACACCATATATTTT.

V and J are TRBV15 and TRBJ2-3, with TRBD1 as a possible D gene (6 bases). Trimming pared 0 bases from V and 2 bases from J, leaving 18 bases between. This CDR3 contains 18 residues. Looked up from germline, CDR1 is LNHNV and CDR2 is YYDKDF (reference sequence). For the CDR3, the DNA is TGTGCCACCAGCAGAGATGGAAGGAGCAGGGGTCCCACAGATACGCAGTATTTT. It encodes CATSRDGRSRGPTDTQYF.

This clonotype showed up just a few times. The chain joins TRBV12-3 or TRBV12-4 to TRBJ2-2; tentatively, D is TRBD2 (5 bases). The V end was cut by 4 bases, the J end by 0 bases, with 12 bases between. CDR3 length: 16 amino acids. The CDR3 bases are TGTGCCAGCAGTTCTCGACTATTCGCGAACACCGGGGAGCTGTTTTTT. This encodes CASSSRLFANTGELFF.